This TCR beta chain was documented in a study of blood T cell repertoires in COVID-19. The wider study: Samples of COVID-19 (acute and convalescent) were obtained from the United States, Italy and Spain. PBMCs, B-cell-depleted T cells, or T cells provided the cDNA or gDNA that made up the material.

The CDR3 has 16 amino acids. J was trimmed by 6 bases and V by 0 bases; bases with no gene match: 7. Germline V CDR1 and CDR2: ENHRY, SYGVKD. A PCR-confirmed or clinician-diagnosed COVID-19 case had contacted exposed participants within 2 weeks of entry. Per the study methods: Estimation of nucleated cell counts relied on the amplification of reference gene primers. Generated by immunoSEQ multiplex PCR, the TCRdb table keeps only in-frame clones and is missing some. For V, J and clone size, that table is used; D and trimming come from the DNA. The sample lists some 180,000 clones, less than 90% occurring once.

What was sequenced was PBMCs or T cells enriched from blood (not recorded which). The chain is built from TRBV10-3 and TRBJ1-4; TRBD1 matches 7 bases. This TCR derives from a woman in her 30s who had been exposed to COVID-19. This CDR3 reads CAISESMRQGDEKLFF. The CDR3 nucleotides are TGTGCCATCAGTGAGTCAATGAGACAGGGAGATGAAAAACTGTTTTTT.